One sample yielded the 30 T cell receptor beta chains listed below, sequenced in a study of response to subunit inactivated influenza vaccine. TCRdb ran MiXCR on the RT-PCR reads and lists one entry per CDR3 protein. The sample carries approximately 160,000 distinct CDR3 sequences, over 8.5% recorded once. Sample: CD8+ T cells sorted from PBMCs, taken less than 25 months after vaccination. These receptors originate from a man between 50 and 70 years old who received an inactivated influenza vaccine.

This clonotype was picked up a small number of times. V usage is TRBV7-8 and J usage is TRBJ2-7; TRBD2 agrees at 8 bases. V shed 3 bases, J shed 3 bases, and the junction held 10 bases outside the gene matches. The CDR3 spans 16 residues. CDR1 and CDR2 (germline): SGHVS, FQNEAQ. CDR3 protein: CASSLKLAASDYEQYF. The CDR3 nucleotides read TGTGCCAGCAGCTTGAAACTAGCGGCCTCTGACTACGAGCAGTACTTC.

This clonotype turned up a few times. The chain uses TRBV10-2 and TRBJ2-7; 11 bases align to TRBD1. Germline V gives CDR1 WSHSY, CDR2 SAAADI. The CDR3 has 13 amino acids. V shed 6 bases and J 7 bases; nucleotides not matched to a gene: 5. CDR3 nucleotides: TGCGCCAGCAGGGAGGACAGGGGGCTTGAGCAGTACTTC. It is translated as CASREDRGLEQYF.

The chain carries TRBV3-1 and TRBJ1-2, with D unresolved. V was cut by 4 bases and J by 7 bases, with 13 bases left in between. This CDR3 contains 13 residues. Germline CDR1 reads LGHDT; CDR2 reads YNNKEL (reference sequence). The DNA for the CDR3 is TGTGCCAGCAGCCCAGAACCAAGACGTGGCTACACCTTC. It is translated as CASSPEPRRGYTF.

This clonotype was observed a few times. The chain employs TRBV10-3 and TRBJ2-1; weak D call: TRBD1 (6 bases). V was pared by 0 bases and J by 6 bases, with 15 bases between. Germline V gene data show CDR1 as ENHRY and CDR2 as SYGVKD. The CDR3 covers 16 residues. The CDR3: CAISESGNREFNEQFF. DNA of the CDR3: TGTGCCATCAGTGAGTCGGGGAACAGGGAGTTCAATGAGCAGTTCTTC.

The table lists this clonotype with a few counts. CDR3 sequence (DNA): TGTGCCAGCTCACCGGGGTCGGGATCCTACAATGAGCAGTTCTTC. Translating it yields CASSPGSGSYNEQFF. The gene calls are TRBV18 and TRBJ2-1, with D tentatively TRBD2 (5 bases). The CDR3 is 15 residues long. Germline values: CDR1 KGHSH, CDR2 LQKENI. V gave up 3 bases and J gave up 1 base, with 10 bases separating them.

The CDR3 DNA is TGCAGTGCAAGGACTAGCGGGGGAGGCGGGTCAGATGAGCAGTTCTTC. The encoded protein is CSARTSGGGGSDEQFF. The J gene is TRBJ2-1, the V gene TRBV20-1; 13 bases are a match to TRBD2. CDR1 DFQATT and CDR2 SNEGSKA come from the germline V gene (reference sequence). J gave up 8 bases and V 6 bases, and 13 bases lay outside the gene matches. The CDR3 consists of 16 residues.

This clonotype was observed many times. The chain uses TRBV10-3 and TRBJ2-1; 7 bases are shared with TRBD1. The germline V gene has CDR1 ENHRY and CDR2 SYGVKD. The CDR3 loop spans 15 amino acids. J was trimmed by 2 bases and V by 11 bases; bases with no gene match: 12. CDR3 in amino acids: CAVGEGAGPYNEQFF. As DNA, the CDR3 is TGTGCCGTGGGCGAGGGGGCTGGGCCCTACAATGAGCAGTTCTTC.

The table lists this clonotype with many counts. V gene TRBV19 combines with J gene TRBJ1-1; 10 bases agree with TRBD1. After removal of 6 bases from V and 5 bases from J, the junction contained 9 bases not matched to a gene. The CDR3 covers 15 residues. Germline V gene lookup returns CDR1 LNHDA and CDR2 SQIVND (reference sequence). CDR3 bases: TGTGCCAGTAGCATTCCATGGACAGGGGGAACTGAAGCTTTCTTT. It encodes CASSIPWTGGTEAFF.

The table lists this clonotype with a few counts. V usage is TRBV4-3 and J usage is TRBJ2-2; no reliable D call. V was clipped by 0 bases and J by 1 base, with 12 bases between them. CDR1 LGHNA and CDR2 YSLEER come from the germline V gene. The CDR3 contains 17 residues. The CDR3 DNA reads as TGCGCCAGCAGCCAAGATGGAGAACAACTGAACACCGGGGAGCTGTTTTTT. It is translated as CASSQDGEQLNTGELFF.

In this sample, this clonotype turned up many times. The V call is TRBV29-1, the J call TRBJ2-1, with D unresolved. The CDR3 is 10 amino acids. Germline CDR1 reads SQVTM; CDR2 reads ANQGSEA. With 3 bases removed from V and 11 bases from J, the gap between germline ends came to 8 bases. The CDR3 DNA follows: TGCAGCGTTGAGGCAGAGCAGCAGTTCTTC. Residues: CSVEAEQQFF.

The chain combines TRBV20-1 with TRBJ1-1; D possibly corresponds to TRBD1 (6 bases). The CDR3 is made up of 13 amino acids. CDR1 is DFQATT and CDR2 is SNEGSKA in the germline V gene (reference sequence). V was pared by 3 bases and J by 7 bases, with 15 bases between. In DNA form, the CDR3 reads TGCAGTGCTAGGACGACAGGCGTCGTTGAAGCTTTCTTT. This gives the protein CSARTTGVVEAFF.

The rearrangement uses TRBV28 and TRBJ1-4; a possible D gene is TRBD1 (5 bases). This CDR3 is 15 amino acids long. Germline V gene lookup returns CDR1 MDHEN and CDR2 SYDVKM. With 1 base removed from V and 3 bases from J, the gap between germline ends came to 9 bases. In DNA, the CDR3 is TGTGCCAGCAGTTTATTAACAGGTTCTAATGAAAAACTGTTTTTT. Translation gives CASSLLTGSNEKLFF.

This clonotype was recorded at least ten times. V usage is TRBV7-3 and J usage is TRBJ1-3; 8 bases agree with TRBD1. Germline CDR1 is SGHTA and CDR2 is FQGTGA. The CDR3 runs 14 residues. The V and J ends lost 4 bases and 3 bases, in that order; junction bases with no gene match: 2. CDR3 in amino acids: CASSSTGVGNTIYF. The CDR3 DNA sequence: TGTGCCAGCAGCTCGACAGGGGTTGGAAACACCATATATTTT.

The table lists this clonotype with a few counts. The genes are TRBV5-1 and TRBJ2-7, with D perhaps TRBD1 (6 bases). This CDR3 has 14 amino acids. V lost 0 bases, J lost 3 bases, and 10 bases lay in between. Germline CDR1 is SGHRS and CDR2 is YFSETQ. CDR3 DNA: TGCGCCAGCAGCTTGGCCAGGGACAACTACGAGCAGTACTTC. This sequence encodes CASSLARDNYEQYF.

On this clonotype itself: This may be a read error: a much more frequent sequence differs by one nucleotide. This sequence joins TRBV29-1 and TRBJ1-3; 8 nucleotides agree with TRBD1. This CDR3 has 15 amino acids. The germline V gene encodes CDR1 SQVTM and CDR2 ANQGSEA. CDR3 loop: CSVEPGTGSENTIYF. The CDR3 DNA is TGCAGCGTTGAACCGGGGACAGGCTCTGAAAACACCATATATTTT.

In its sample, this clonotype was seen many times. The CDR3 nucleotides read TGTGCCAGCAGTTCACTAATTACCGGGACAGGGGTAAAGGACGAGCAGTACTTC. Its translation: CASSSLITGTGVKDEQYF. The V call is TRBV28, the J call TRBJ2-7; TRBD1 agrees at 10 bases. CDR3 length: 18 residues. The V segment lost 4 bases and the J segment 5 bases; nucleotides outside the gene matches: 17. Germline lookup yields CDR1 MDHEN and CDR2 SYDVKM. The full variable domain, completed using reference TRBV28 and TRBJ2-7, is DVKVTQSSRYLVKRTGEKVFLECVQDMDHENMFWYRQDPGLGLRLIYFSYDVKMKEKGDIPEGYSVSREKKERFSLILESASTNQTSMYLCASSSLITGTGVKDEQYFGPGTRLTVT.

This sequence joins TRBV6-5 and TRBJ2-2, with a tentative D call TRBD1 (6 bases). In germline, CDR1 is MNHEY, CDR2 SVGAGI. CDR3 length equals 18 residues. Trimming shortened V by 2 bases and J by 0 bases, and 16 bases separated the two germline ends. This chain's CDR3 is CASSYLDHREPNTGELFF. The CDR3 nucleotides read TGTGCCAGCAGTTACCTAGACCACAGGGAACCGAACACCGGGGAGCTGTTTTTT.

This clonotype was recorded a few times. CDR3 in amino acids: CASQGGLSEQYF. Written as DNA, the CDR3 is TGTGCCAGCCAGGGGGGCTTGAGCGAGCAGTACTTC. The chain uses TRBV5-6 and TRBJ2-7; the D gene is possibly TRBD1 (7 bases). The V end was cut by 7 bases, the J end by 6 bases, with 14 bases between. The CDR3 loop spans 12 amino acids. From germline, CDR1 is SGHDT and CDR2 YYEEEE.

This clonotype was observed a few times. The chain combines TRBV4-3 with TRBJ2-7, with 10 bases identical to TRBD2. Germline V gene sequence: CDR1 LGHNA, CDR2 YSLEER. The CDR3 is made up of 15 amino acids. Trimming took 1 base from V and 3 from J; bases not matched to a gene: 3. CDR3 coding DNA: TGCGCCAGCAGCCAAGGTAGCGGGGGGAACTACGAGCAGTACTTC. Protein sequence: CASSQGSGGNYEQYF.

The chain recombines TRBV7-9 with TRBJ2-3; 9 nucleotides line up with TRBD1. The CDR3 has 15 amino acids. The trim removed 5 bases at V and 4 bases at J, leaving 7 bases unmatched. CDR1 is SEHNR and CDR2 is FQNEAQ in the germline V gene (reference sequence). The CDR3 DNA follows: TGTGCCAGCAGCCAGGGACAGGGCCCCCCAGATACGCAGTATTTT. Protein sequence: CASSQGQGPPDTQYF.

In its sample, this clonotype was seen a few times. The rearrangement links TRBV20-1 to TRBJ1-3; TRBD1 might be the D (5 bases). The CDR3 length is 16 residues. Germline CDR1 reads DFQATT; CDR2 reads SNEGSKA (reference sequence). Trimming pared 3 bases from V and 4 bases from J, leaving 19 bases between. This CDR3 reads CSARGSPGLEGNTIYF. CDR3 coding DNA: TGCAGTGCTAGGGGTTCGCCGGGACTGGAAGGAAACACCATATATTTT.

This clonotype occurred many times. As DNA, the CDR3 is TGTGCCAGCAGCCAAGAGTTACATGAGCAGTTCTTC. It yields the protein CASSQELHEQFF. This chain uses TRBV14 with TRBJ2-1, with D unresolved. Germline V gene sequence: CDR1 SGHDN, CDR2 FVKESK. The CDR3 is 12 amino acids. V was cut by 0 bases and J by 8 bases, with 5 bases left in between.

This clonotype came up a few times. The V gene is TRBV6-5, the J gene TRBJ2-1, with D possibly being TRBD1 (5 bases). V gave up 8 bases and J gave up 8 bases, with 13 bases separating them. Germline loops: CDR1 MNHEY, CDR2 SVGAGI. The CDR3 consists of 12 residues. This CDR3 is CASGSGYHEQFF. CDR3 bases: TGTGCCAGCGGGTCAGGGTACCATGAGCAGTTCTTC.

The CDR3 DNA reads as TGTGCCAGCAACATGGTGGGTTCAGAGACCCAGTACTTC. Translating it yields CASNMVGSETQYF. The rearrangement uses TRBV28 and TRBJ2-5; D unresolved. This CDR3 is built from 13 residues. Germline lookup yields CDR1 MDHEN and CDR2 SYDVKM. The V end lost 7 bases, the J end lost 4 bases, and 13 bases lay between the germline ends.

This clonotype was seen a handful of times. The chain uses TRBV7-9 and TRBJ2-7; D call uncertain. The CDR3 contains 14 residues. Trimming pared 7 bases from V and 0 bases from J, leaving 13 bases between. The germline V gene has CDR1 SEHNR and CDR2 FQNEAQ (reference sequence). CDR3 residues: CASTHSGSSYEQYF. CDR3 coding DNA: TGTGCCAGCACCCATTCGGGCTCCTCCTACGAGCAGTACTTC.

V is TRBV5-6 and J is TRBJ1-2; D possibly corresponds to TRBD1 (5 bases). Between the trimmed V and J ends, which lost 3 bases and 2 bases, there was a span of 8 bases. In germline, CDR1 is SGHDT, CDR2 YYEEEE. The CDR3 runs to 13 residues. This chain's CDR3 is CASSSRTNYGYTF. CDR3 nucleotide sequence: TGTGCCAGCAGCTCGAGGACAAACTATGGCTACACCTTC.

This clonotype occurred many times. The V gene is TRBV7-9, the J gene TRBJ1-2; perhaps TRBD1 as D (6 bases). V gave up 3 bases and J gave up 1 base, with 9 bases separating them. The CDR3 is made up of 14 amino acids. Germline CDR1 SEHNR, CDR2 FQNEAQ (reference sequence). The CDR3 loop is CASSFIRGNYGYTF. CDR3 bases: TGTGCCAGCAGCTTCATCAGGGGTAACTATGGCTACACCTTC.

The chain has TRBV2 and TRBJ2-2, with D possibly TRBD2 on 6 matching bases. CDR1 and CDR2 from the germline V gene are SNHLY and FYNNEI. V dropped 7 bases and J dropped 4 bases, with 13 bases sitting between them. The CDR3 runs to 14 residues. The CDR3 sequence is CASTEGPITGELFF. CDR3 in DNA: TGTGCCAGCACGGAGGGCCCGATCACCGGGGAGCTGTTTTTT.

This clonotype has at least ten counts. The chain carries TRBV6-5 and TRBJ2-7; no clear D gene. The V gene lost 0 bases and the J gene lost 5 bases, with 8 bases spanning the gap. CDR1 and CDR2 (germline): MNHEY, SVGAGI. CDR3 size: 13 residues. The CDR3 spells CASSYSGIHEQYF. The CDR3 region has the DNA TGTGCCAGCAGTTACTCGGGAATCCACGAGCAGTACTTC.

This clonotype turned up a few times. The chain couples TRBV12-3 or TRBV12-4 to TRBJ2-1, with 8 bases that match TRBD2. After removal of 6 bases from V and 7 bases from J, the junction contained 14 bases not matched to a gene. CDR3 length: 16 residues. The CDR3 DNA reads as TGTGCCAGCAGCAACCCGGGACTAGAAGCGAGGAATGAGCAGTTCTTC. Translated: CASSNPGLEARNEQFF.